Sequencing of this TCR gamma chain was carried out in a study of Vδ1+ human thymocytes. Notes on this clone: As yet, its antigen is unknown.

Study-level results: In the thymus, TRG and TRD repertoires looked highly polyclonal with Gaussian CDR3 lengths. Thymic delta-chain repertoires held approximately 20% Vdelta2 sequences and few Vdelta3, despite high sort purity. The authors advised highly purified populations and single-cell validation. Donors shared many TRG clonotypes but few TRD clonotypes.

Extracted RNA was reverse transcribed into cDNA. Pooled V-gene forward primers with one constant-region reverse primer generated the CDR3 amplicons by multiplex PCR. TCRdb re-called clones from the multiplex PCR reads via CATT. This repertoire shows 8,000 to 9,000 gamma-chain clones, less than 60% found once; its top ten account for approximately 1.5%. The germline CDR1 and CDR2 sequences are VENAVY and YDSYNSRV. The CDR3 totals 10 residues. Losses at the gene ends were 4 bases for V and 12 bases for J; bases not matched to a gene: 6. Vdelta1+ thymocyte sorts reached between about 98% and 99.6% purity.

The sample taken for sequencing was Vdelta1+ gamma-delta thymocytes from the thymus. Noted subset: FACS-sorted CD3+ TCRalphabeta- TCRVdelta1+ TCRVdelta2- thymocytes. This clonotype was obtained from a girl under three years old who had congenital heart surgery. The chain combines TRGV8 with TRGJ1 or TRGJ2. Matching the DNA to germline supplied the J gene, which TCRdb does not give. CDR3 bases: TGTGCCACCTGGGAAGGGTGGAAACTCTTT. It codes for CATWEGWKLF.